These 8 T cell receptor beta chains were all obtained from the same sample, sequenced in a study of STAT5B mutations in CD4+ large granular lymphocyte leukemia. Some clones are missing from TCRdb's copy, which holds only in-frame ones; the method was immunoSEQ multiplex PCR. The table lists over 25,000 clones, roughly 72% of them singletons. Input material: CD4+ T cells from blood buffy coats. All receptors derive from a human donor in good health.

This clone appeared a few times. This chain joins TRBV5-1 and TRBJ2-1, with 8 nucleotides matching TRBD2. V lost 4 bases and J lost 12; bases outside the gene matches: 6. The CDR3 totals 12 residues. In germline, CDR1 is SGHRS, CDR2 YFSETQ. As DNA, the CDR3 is TGCGCCAGCAGCCGGGAGGGAACGGGGCAGTTCTTC. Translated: CASSREGTGQFF.

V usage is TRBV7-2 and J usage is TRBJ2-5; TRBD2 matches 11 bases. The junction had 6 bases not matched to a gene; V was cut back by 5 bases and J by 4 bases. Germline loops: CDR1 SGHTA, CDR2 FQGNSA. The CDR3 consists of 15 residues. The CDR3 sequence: CASSDRLAGRETQYF. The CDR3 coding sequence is TGTGCCAGCAGCGACCGACTAGCGGGGAGAGAGACCCAGTACTTC.

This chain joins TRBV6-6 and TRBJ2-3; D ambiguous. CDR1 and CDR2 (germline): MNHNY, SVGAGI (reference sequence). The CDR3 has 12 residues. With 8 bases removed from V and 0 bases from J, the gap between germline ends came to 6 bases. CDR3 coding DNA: TGTGCCAGCTCATTCAGCACAGATACGCAGTATTTT. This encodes CASSFSTDTQYF.

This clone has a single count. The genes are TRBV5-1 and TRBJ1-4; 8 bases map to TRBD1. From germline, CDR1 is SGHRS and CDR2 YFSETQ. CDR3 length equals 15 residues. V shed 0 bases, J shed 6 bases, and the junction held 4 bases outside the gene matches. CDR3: CASSLAGDRHEKLFF. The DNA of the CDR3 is TGCGCCAGCAGCTTGGCGGGGGACAGGCATGAAAAACTGTTTTTT.

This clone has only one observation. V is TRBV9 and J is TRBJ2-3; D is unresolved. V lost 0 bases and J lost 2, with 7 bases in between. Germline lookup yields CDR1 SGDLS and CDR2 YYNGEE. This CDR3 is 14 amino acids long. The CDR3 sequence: CASSVDPLTDTQYF. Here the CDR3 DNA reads TGTGCCAGCAGCGTAGACCCCCTCACAGATACGCAGTATTTT.

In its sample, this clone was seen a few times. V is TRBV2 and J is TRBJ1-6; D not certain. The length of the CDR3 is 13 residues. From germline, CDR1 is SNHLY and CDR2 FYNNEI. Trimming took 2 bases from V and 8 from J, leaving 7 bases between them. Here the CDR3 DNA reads TGTGCCAGCAGTGAATTTCTGGATTCACCCCTCCACTTT. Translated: CASSEFLDSPLHF.

The CDR3 reads CASSMFGSPLHF. CDR3 DNA: TGTGCCAGTAGTATGTTCGGTTCACCCCTCCACTTT. The chain employs TRBV19 and TRBJ1-6, with D unresolved. The length of the CDR3 is 12 residues. The germline CDR1 and CDR2 sequences are LNHDA and SQIVND (reference sequence). V lost 3 bases and J lost 9, with 6 bases in between.

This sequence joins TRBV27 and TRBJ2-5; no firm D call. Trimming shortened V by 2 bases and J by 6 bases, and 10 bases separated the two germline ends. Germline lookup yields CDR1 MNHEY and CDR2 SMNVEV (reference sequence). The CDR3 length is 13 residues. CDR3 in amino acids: CASSLSAGKTQYF. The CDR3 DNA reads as TGTGCCAGCAGTTTAAGTGCAGGAAAGACCCAGTACTTC.